Below are 15 T cell receptor beta chains sequenced from a single sample in a study of blood T cells in healthy people across ages. The use of a sample-barcoded 5' primer and a J-beta primer mix characterized a second PCR of about 7 to 12 cycles. TCRdb ran MiXCR on the 5' RACE reads and lists one entry per CDR3 protein. The data show over 1,500,000 distinct CDR3 sequences, around 48% seen once. Sequenced input: blood. The receptors were sampled from a woman in her forties in good health.

Only a few counts were recorded for this clonotype. The gene calls are TRBV6-5 and TRBJ2-5; TRBD1 aligns across 7 bases. The CDR3 length is 15 residues. The junction had 5 bases not matched to a gene; V was cut back by 2 bases and J by 2 bases. Germline V CDR1 and CDR2: MNHEY, SVGAGI. CDR3 loop: CASSYAGTAQETQYF. CDR3 coding DNA: TGTGCCAGCAGTTACGCCGGGACAGCACAAGAGACCCAGTACTTC.

The chain carries TRBV5-6 and TRBJ2-3; 9 positions match TRBD2. There are 17 residues in the CDR3. Germline values: CDR1 SGHDT, CDR2 YYEEEE. V lost 4 bases to trimming and J lost 3 bases; unmatched junction nucleotides: 12. This CDR3 is CASSPTTSGRPTDTQYF. CDR3 bases: TGTGCCAGCAGCCCGACGACTAGCGGCCGTCCAACAGATACGCAGTATTTT.

This clonotype showed up just a few times. The genes are TRBV6-5 and TRBJ2-5; D remains ambiguous. This CDR3 spans 16 amino acids. V gave up 7 bases and J gave up 4 bases, with 22 bases separating them. Per the germline V gene, CDR1 is MNHEY and CDR2 is SVGAGI. CDR3 region: CASNKRLVNRGETQYF. In DNA, the CDR3 is TGTGCCAGCAACAAACGACTCGTTAACCGAGGAGAGACCCAGTACTTC.

The genes are TRBV3-1 and TRBJ1-2, with a weak D call TRBD1 (6 bases). Germline assignment: CDR1 LGHDT and CDR2 YNNKEL (reference sequence). This CDR3 spans 14 amino acids. The V end lost 0 bases, the J end lost 6 bases, and 11 bases lay between the germline ends. In DNA form, the CDR3 reads TGTGCCAGCAGCCAAGATTTCGGACAGAATGGCTACACCTTC. Its protein is CASSQDFGQNGYTF.

This clonotype was counted a few times. This chain joins TRBV12-3 or TRBV12-4 and TRBJ2-3; a weak D match, TRBD2 (6 bases). Deletions cut 7 bases from V and 4 bases from J, with 24 bases between. CDR3 length: 17 residues. CDR3 sequence (DNA): TGTGCCAGCACTCTACGGGACTCCGGAGGGTGGTCAGATACGCAGTATTTT. Amino acids: CASTLRDSGGWSDTQYF.

The rearrangement joins TRBV20-1 to TRBJ2-3; 8 bases fit TRBD1. V lost 4 bases and J lost 0; bases outside the gene matches: 6. In germline, CDR1 is DFQATT, CDR2 SNEGSKA (reference sequence). CDR3 length: 15 amino acids. CDR3 nucleotide sequence: TGCAGTGCTACCTCGGACAGGGCTAGCACAGATACGCAGTATTTT. Amino acid sequence: CSATSDRASTDTQYF.

This clonotype has more than one count but fewer than ten. This chain joins TRBV4-1 and TRBJ2-7; the D gene is possibly TRBD2 (6 bases). The V gene's germline CDR1 is MGHRA and CDR2 YSYEKL. The V and J ends lost 1 base and 7 bases respectively, with 14 bases between them. The CDR3 sequence is 14 residues long. The CDR3 here is CASSQGGGAREQYF. The CDR3 DNA is TGCGCCAGCAGCCAAGGGGGCGGGGCCAGAGAGCAGTACTTC.

This rearrangement joins TRBV15 to TRBJ1-4; TRBD1 matches 9 bases. The germline V gene encodes CDR1 LNHNV and CDR2 YYDKDF (reference sequence). Losses at the gene ends were 3 bases for V and 0 bases for J; bases not matched to a gene: 5. The CDR3 sequence is 17 residues long. The CDR3 DNA follows: TGTGCCACCAGCAGGGTACAGGGGGCCCCAACTAATGAAAAACTGTTTTTT. Residues: CATSRVQGAPTNEKLFF. The whole variable domain, filled in from reference TRBV15 and TRBJ1-4, reads DAMVIQNPRYQVTQFGKPVTLSCSQTLNHNVMYWYQQKSSQAPKLLFHYYDKDFNNEADTPDNFQSRRPNTSFCFLDIRSPGLGDTAMYLCATSRVQGAPTNEKLFFGSGTQLSVL.

The rearrangement uses TRBV20-1 and TRBJ2-3; the D is unclear. The CDR3 consists of 12 residues. V gave up 4 bases and J gave up 3 bases, with 8 bases separating them. Germline V gives CDR1 DFQATT, CDR2 SNEGSKA (reference sequence). The CDR3 DNA is TGCAGTGCTAAACTCCAGACAGATACGCAGTATTTT. Translated, it gives CSAKLQTDTQYF.

Turning to this clonotype: At one of its ends the junction is not consistent with the germline gene, which may arise from a read error. This chain joins TRBV7-9 and TRBJ2-3; a possible D gene is TRBD2 (6 bases). In germline, CDR1 is SEHNR, CDR2 FQNEAQ (reference sequence). This CDR3 contains 16 residues. The CDR3 loop is CASSLEGLDVADTRYF. DNA for the CDR3: TGTGCCAGCAGCTTGGAGGGGCTAGATGTGGCAGATACGCGGTATTTT. The full variable domain, rest sourced from reference TRBV7-9 and TRBJ2-3, is DTGVSQNPRHKITKRGQNVTFRCDPISEHNRLYWYRQTLGQGPEFLTYFQNEAQLEKSRLLSDRFSAERPKGSFSTLEIQRTEQGDSAMYLCASSLEGLDVADTRYFGPGTRLTVL.

The chain couples TRBV10-1 to TRBJ2-1; 9 bases align to TRBD2. The CDR3 totals 15 residues. Losses at the gene ends were 6 bases for V and 6 bases for J; bases not matched to a gene: 9. From germline, CDR1 is WNHNN and CDR2 SYGVQD (reference sequence). The CDR3 is CASSTLSGGLNEQFF. The CDR3 region has the DNA TGCGCCAGCAGCACCCTTAGCGGGGGCCTCAATGAGCAGTTCTTC.

This clonotype was detected a few times. V and J are TRBV20-1 and TRBJ1-2; 8 bases match TRBD1. The CDR3 is 15 residues long. The germline V gene encodes CDR1 DFQATT and CDR2 SNEGSKA (reference sequence). Trimming removed 0 bases from V and 6 bases from J; junction bases left unmatched: 9. The CDR3 nucleotides are TGCAGTGCTAGAGATATGGTCAGGGGGCTAAATGGCTACACCTTC. This sequence encodes CSARDMVRGLNGYTF.

This clonotype was seen a handful of times. This chain links TRBV12-3 or TRBV12-4 with TRBJ2-5; 15 bases map to TRBD2. The junction had 10 bases not matched to a gene; V was cut back by 6 bases and J by 5 bases. The CDR3 is made up of 17 amino acids. The CDR3 is CASRLARTSGGVETQYF. The CDR3 coding sequence is TGTGCCAGCAGGCTAGCCCGGACTAGCGGGGGGGTGGAGACCCAGTACTTC.

This chain links TRBV5-6 with TRBJ2-7; D not certain. Germline V gene data show CDR1 as SGHDT and CDR2 as YYEEEE. The CDR3 runs to 14 residues. V shed 4 bases and J shed 1 base, with 12 bases lying between them. The CDR3, as DNA: TGTGCCAGCAGCGACGTGGTGCATTCCTACGAGCAGTACTTC. The encoded protein is CASSDVVHSYEQYF.

As regards this clonotype: This may arise from a read error, as a much more abundant clone is one base away. The V call is TRBV6-2 or TRBV6-3, the J call TRBJ2-1, with D possibly being TRBD2 (6 bases). The J call may be wrong; the DNA end is better matched by TRBJ2-7. The CDR3 is made up of 11 amino acids. Germline V gene sequence: CDR1 MNHEY, CDR2 SVGEGT. CDR3: CASEDYNEQYF. In DNA form, the CDR3 reads TGTGCCAGCGAGGACTACAATGAGCAGTACTTC.